The present T cell receptor beta chain was sequenced within a study of blood T cells in healthy people across ages. Donors ranged from about 6 to 95 years old and were healthy Caucasians in Russia. Then a second PCR, running about 7 to 11 cycles, was carried out with a sample-barcoded 5' primer and a J-beta primer mix. TCRdb re-called the 5' RACE reads with MiXCR, one entry per CDR3 protein. In the table there are approximately 810,000 distinct CDR3 sequences, 29% of which are singletons. The TCR was taken from a woman older than 75 in good health. The sample comprised blood.

CDR3 region: CASSLAQRDTQYF. DNA of the CDR3: TGTGCCAGCAGCTTAGCTCAGAGAGATACGCAGTATTTT. This rearrangement joins TRBV7-9 to TRBJ2-3, with D unclear. Germline CDR1 is SEHNR and CDR2 is FQNEAQ (reference sequence). V was clipped by 0 bases and J by 5 bases, with 6 bases between them. The CDR3 has 13 residues.